The entry below gives a single T cell receptor beta chain sequence along with its context. Per the original data handling: For nucleated cells, counts were estimated from reference gene primer amplification. Only in-frame clones appear in the TCRdb table, and some are missing; sequencing was by immunoSEQ multiplex PCR. The DNA was the basis for D and trimming; V, J and clone size are from that table. The data contain hundreds of thousands of clones, around 84% of them singletons. The source of the sample is a study of blood T cell repertoires in COVID-19. With V trimmed by 7 bases and J by 4 bases, 3 bases remained unmatched. This CDR3 has 12 residues. Germline CDR1 LNHDA, CDR2 SQIVND (reference sequence).

The source material was peripheral blood. This chain connects TRBV19 to TRBJ1-2; 7 nucleotides match TRBD1. This clonotype originated in a man between 70 and 80 years old with acute or convalescent COVID-19. The DNA of the CDR3 is TGTGCCAGTATGCGGGACAGCTATGGCTACACCTTC. As protein: CASMRDSYGYTF.